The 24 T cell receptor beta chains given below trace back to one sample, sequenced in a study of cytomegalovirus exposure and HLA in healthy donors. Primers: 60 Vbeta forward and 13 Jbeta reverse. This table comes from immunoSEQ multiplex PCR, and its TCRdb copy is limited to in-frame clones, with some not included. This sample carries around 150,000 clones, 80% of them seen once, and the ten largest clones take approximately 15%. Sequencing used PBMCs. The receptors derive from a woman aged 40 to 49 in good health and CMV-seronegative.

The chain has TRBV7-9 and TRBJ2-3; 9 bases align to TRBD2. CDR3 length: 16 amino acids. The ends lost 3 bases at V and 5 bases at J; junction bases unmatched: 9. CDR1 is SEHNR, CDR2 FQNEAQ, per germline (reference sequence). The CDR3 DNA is TGTGCCAGCAGCTTCCCTTCGCGGGAGGGCTTAGATACGCAGTATTTT. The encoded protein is CASSFPSREGLDTQYF.

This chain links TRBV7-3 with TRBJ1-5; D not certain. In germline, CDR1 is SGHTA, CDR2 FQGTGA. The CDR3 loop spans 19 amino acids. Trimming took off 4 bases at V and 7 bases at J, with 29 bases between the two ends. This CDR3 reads CASSSLHWALGPTKQPQHF. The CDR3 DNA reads TGTGCCAGCAGCTCCCTGCATTGGGCATTGGGCCCGACCAAGCAGCCCCAGCATTTT.

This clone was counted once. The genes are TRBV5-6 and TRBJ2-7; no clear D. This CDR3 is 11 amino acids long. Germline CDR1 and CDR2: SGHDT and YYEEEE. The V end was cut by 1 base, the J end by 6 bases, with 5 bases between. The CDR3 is CASSLTGEQYF. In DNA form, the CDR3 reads TGTGCCAGCAGCTTGACGGGCGAGCAGTACTTC.

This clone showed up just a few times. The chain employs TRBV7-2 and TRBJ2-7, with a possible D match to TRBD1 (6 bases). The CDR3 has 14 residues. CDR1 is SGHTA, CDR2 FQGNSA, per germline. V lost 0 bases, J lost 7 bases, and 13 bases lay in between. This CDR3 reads CASSLAFQGTEQYF. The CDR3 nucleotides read TGTGCCAGCAGCTTAGCGTTTCAGGGGACAGAGCAGTACTTC.

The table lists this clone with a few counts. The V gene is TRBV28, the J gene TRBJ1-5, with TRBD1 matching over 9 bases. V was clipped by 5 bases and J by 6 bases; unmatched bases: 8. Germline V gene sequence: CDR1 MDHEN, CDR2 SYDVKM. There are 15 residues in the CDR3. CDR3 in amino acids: CASSPRQGVIQPQHF. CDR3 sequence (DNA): TGTGCCAGCAGTCCTAGACAGGGGGTGATTCAGCCCCAGCATTTT.

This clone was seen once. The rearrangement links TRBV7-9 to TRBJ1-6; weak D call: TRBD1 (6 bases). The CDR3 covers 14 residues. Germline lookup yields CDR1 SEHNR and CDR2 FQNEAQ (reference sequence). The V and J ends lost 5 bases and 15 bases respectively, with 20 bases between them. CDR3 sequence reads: CASSPQAAPGDLHF. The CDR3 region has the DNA TGTGCCAGCAGCCCCCAGGCGGCCCCAGGGGACCTCCACTTT. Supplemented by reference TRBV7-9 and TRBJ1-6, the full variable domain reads DTGVSQNPRHKITKRGQNVTFRCDPISEHNRLYWYRQTLGQGPEFLTYFQNEAQLEKSRLLSDRFSAERPKGSFSTLEIQRTEQGDSAMYLCASSPQAAPGDLHFGNGTRLTVT.

The CDR3 spells CASSLMIGQGEAFF. For the CDR3, the DNA is TGTGCCAGCAGTTTAATGATAGGGCAGGGGGAAGCTTTCTTT. This chain joins TRBV28 and TRBJ1-1; maybe TRBD1 (6 bases). Between the trimmed V and J ends, which lost 2 bases and 8 bases, there was a span of 15 bases. CDR1 MDHEN and CDR2 SYDVKM come from the germline V gene. This CDR3 comprises 14 residues.

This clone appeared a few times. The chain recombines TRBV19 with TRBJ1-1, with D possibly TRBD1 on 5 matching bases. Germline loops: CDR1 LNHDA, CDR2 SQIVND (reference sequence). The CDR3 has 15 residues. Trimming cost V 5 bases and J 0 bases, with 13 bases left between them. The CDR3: CASSVRQLMNTEAFF. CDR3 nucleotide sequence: TGTGCCAGTAGTGTTCGACAGCTGATGAACACTGAAGCTTTCTTT.

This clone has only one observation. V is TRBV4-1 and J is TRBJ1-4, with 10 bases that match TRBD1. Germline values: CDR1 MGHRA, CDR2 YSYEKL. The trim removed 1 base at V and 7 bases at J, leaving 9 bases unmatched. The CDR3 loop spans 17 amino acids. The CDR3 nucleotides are TGCGCCAGCAGCCAAGTCCCGGGACAGGGGTTAGGTGAAAAACTGTTTTTT. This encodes CASSQVPGQGLGEKLFF.

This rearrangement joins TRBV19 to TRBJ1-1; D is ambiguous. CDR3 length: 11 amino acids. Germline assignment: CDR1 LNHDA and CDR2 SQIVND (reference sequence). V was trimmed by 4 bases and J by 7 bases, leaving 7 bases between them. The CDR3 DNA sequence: TGTGCCAGTAGTAACAGTTATGAAGCTTTCTTT. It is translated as CASSNSYEAFF. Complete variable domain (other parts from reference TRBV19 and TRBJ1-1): DGGITQSPKYLFRKEGQNVTLSCEQNLNHDAMYWYRQDPGQGLRLIYYSQIVNDFQKGDIAEGYSVSREKKESFPLTVTSAQKNPTAFYLCASSNSYEAFFGQGTRLTVV.

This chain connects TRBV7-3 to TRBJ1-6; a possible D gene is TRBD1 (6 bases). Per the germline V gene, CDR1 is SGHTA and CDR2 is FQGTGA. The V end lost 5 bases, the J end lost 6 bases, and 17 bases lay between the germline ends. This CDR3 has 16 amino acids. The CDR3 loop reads CASSAQGPPLNSPLHF. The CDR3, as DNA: TGTGCCAGCAGCGCCCAGGGGCCCCCTCTTAATTCACCCCTCCACTTT.

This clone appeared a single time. The CDR3 loop is CASSLGEPGELFF. The CDR3 coding sequence is TGCGCCAGCAGCTTGGGAGAGCCCGGGGAGCTGTTTTTT. The chain uses TRBV5-1 and TRBJ2-2; D is undetermined. CDR3 length: 13 amino acids. Per germline, CDR1 SGHRS and CDR2 YFSETQ. V was shortened by 0 bases and J by 6 bases, with 6 bases between the two germline ends.

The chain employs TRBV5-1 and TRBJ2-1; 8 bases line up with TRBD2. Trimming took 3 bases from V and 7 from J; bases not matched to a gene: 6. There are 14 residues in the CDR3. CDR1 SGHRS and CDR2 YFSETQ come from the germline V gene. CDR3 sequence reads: CASSYGGAGNEQFF. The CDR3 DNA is TGCGCCAGCAGCTACGGGGGGGCAGGGAATGAGCAGTTCTTC.

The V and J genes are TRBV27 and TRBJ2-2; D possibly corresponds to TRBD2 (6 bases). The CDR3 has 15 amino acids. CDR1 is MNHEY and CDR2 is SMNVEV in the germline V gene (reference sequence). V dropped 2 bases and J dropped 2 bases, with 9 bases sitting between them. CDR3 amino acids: CASSLSGSNTGELFF. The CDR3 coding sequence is TGTGCCAGCAGTTTAAGCGGGTCTAACACCGGGGAGCTGTTTTTT.

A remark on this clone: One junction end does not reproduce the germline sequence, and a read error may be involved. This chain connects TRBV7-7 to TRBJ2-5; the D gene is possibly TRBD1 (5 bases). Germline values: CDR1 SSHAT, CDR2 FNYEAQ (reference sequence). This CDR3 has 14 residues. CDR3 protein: CASSNQGGQETQYF. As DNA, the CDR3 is TGTGCTAGCAGCAACCAGGGTGGGCAAGAGACCCAGTACTTC.

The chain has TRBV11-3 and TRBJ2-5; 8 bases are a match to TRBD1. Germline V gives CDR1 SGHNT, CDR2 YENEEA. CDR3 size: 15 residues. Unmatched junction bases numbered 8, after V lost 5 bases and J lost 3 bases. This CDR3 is CASSPRTGSEETQYF. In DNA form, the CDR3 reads TGTGCCAGCAGCCCGCGGACAGGGTCTGAAGAGACCCAGTACTTC. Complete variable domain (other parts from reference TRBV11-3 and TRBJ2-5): EAGVVQSPRYKIIEKKQPVAFWCNPISGHNTLYWYLQNLGQGPELLIRYENEEAVDDSQLPKDRFSAERLKGVDSTLKIQPAELGDSAVYLCASSPRTGSEETQYFGPGTRLLVL.

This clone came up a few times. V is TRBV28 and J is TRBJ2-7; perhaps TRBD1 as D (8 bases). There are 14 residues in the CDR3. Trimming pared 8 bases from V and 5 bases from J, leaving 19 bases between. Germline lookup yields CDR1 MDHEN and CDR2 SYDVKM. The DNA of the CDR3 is TGTGCCAGCGGGGGGGACAGGTGGAACGACGAGCAGTACTTC. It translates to CASGGDRWNDEQYF.

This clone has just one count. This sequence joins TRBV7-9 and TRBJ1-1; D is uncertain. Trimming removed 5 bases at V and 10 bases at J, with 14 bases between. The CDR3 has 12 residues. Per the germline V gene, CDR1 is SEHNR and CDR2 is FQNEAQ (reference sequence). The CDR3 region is CASSPPGVGAFF. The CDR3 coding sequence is TGTGCCAGCAGCCCACCCGGGGTTGGAGCTTTCTTT.

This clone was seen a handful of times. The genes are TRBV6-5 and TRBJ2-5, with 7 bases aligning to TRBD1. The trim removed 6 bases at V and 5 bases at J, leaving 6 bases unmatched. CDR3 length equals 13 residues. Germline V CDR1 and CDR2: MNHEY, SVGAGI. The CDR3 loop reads CASSTDRVETQYF. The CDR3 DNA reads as TGTGCCAGCAGCACCGACAGGGTGGAGACCCAGTACTTC.

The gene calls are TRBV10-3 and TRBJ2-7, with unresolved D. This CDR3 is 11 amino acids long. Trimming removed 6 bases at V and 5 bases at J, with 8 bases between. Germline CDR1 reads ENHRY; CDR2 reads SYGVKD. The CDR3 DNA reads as TGTGCCATCAGGGGCCGACACGAGCAGTACTTC. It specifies CAIRGRHEQYF.

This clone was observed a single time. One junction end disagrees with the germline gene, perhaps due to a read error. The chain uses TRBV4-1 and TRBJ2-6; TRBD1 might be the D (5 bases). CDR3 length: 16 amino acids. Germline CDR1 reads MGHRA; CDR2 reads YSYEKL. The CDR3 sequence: CASSLLTETGANGLTF. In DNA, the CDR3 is TGCGCCAGCAGCCTTTTGACCGAGACTGGGGCCAACGGCCTGACTTTC.

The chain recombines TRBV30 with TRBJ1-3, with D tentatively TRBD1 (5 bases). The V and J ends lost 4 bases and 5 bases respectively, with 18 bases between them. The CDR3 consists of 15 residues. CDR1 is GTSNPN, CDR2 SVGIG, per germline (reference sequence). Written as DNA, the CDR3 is TGTGCCTGGAACGAGGGTGGAGGGGCAAGAAACACCATATATTTT. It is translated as CAWNEGGGARNTIYF.

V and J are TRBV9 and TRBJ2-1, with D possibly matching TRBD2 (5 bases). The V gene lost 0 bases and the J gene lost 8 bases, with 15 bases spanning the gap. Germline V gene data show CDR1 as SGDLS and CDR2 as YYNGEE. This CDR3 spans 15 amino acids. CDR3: CASSVAGTPLDEQFF. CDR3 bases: TGTGCCAGCAGCGTAGCGGGAACTCCCTTGGATGAGCAGTTCTTC.

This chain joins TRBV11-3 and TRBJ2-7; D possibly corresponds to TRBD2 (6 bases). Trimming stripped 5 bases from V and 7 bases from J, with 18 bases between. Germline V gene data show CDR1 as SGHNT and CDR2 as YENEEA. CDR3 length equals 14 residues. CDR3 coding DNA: TGTGCCAGCAGCCACCGGGTGGGGCGGGAAGAGCAGTACTTC. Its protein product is CASSHRVGREEQYF.